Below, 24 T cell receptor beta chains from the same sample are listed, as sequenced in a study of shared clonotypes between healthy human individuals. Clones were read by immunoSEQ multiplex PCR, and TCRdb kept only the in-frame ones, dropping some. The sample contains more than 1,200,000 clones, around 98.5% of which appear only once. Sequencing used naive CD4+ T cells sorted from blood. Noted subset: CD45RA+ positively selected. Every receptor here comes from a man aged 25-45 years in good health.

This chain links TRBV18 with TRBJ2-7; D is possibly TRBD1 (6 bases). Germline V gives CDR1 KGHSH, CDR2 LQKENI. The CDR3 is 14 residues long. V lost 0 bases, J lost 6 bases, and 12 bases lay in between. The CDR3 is CASSPPPGEREQYF. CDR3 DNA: TGTGCCAGCTCACCACCCCCAGGGGAACGCGAGCAGTACTTC.

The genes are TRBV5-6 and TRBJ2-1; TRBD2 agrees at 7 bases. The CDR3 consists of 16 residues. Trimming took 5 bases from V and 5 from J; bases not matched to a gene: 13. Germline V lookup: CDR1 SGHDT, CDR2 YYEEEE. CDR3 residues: CASSFLRASGNNEQFF. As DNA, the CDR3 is TGTGCCAGCAGTTTCCTCCGGGCTAGCGGTAACAATGAGCAGTTCTTC.

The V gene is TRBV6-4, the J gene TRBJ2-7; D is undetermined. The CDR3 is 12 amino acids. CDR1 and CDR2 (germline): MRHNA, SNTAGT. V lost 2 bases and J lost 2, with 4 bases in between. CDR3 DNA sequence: TGTGCCAGCAGTGACACAACCTACGAGCAGTACTTC. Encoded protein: CASSDTTYEQYF.

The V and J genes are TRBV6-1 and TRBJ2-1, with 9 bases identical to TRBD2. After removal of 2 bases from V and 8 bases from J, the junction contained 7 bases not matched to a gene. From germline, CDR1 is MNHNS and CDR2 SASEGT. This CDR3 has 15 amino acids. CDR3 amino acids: CASSEWGGRGYEQFF. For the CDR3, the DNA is TGTGCCAGCAGTGAATGGGGCGGGAGGGGCTATGAGCAGTTCTTC.

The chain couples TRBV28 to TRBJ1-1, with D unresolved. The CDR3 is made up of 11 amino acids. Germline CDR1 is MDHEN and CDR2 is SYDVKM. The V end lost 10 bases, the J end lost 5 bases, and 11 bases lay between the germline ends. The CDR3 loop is CATIALTEAFF. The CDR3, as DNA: TGTGCCACTATTGCCCTTACTGAAGCTTTCTTT.

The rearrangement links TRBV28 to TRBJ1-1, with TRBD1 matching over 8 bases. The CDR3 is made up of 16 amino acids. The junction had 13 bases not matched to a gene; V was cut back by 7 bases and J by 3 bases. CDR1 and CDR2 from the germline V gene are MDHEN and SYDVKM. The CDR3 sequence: CASTSTSRGPDTEAFF. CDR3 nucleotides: TGTGCCAGCACATCCACCTCCAGGGGGCCTGACACTGAAGCTTTCTTT.

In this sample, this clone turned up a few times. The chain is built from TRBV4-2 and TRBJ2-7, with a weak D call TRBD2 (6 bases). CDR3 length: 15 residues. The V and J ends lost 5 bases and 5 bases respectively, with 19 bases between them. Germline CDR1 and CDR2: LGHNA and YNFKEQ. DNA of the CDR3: TGTGCCAGCAGCGGCCCGGGAGTTCGGGATAACGAGCAGTACTTC. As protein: CASSGPGVRDNEQYF.

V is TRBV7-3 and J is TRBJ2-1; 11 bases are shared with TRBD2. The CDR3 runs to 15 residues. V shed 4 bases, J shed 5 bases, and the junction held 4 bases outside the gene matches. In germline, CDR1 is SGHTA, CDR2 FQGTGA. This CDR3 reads CASSWTSGSHNEQFF. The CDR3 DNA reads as TGTGCCAGCAGCTGGACTAGCGGGTCCCACAATGAGCAGTTCTTC.

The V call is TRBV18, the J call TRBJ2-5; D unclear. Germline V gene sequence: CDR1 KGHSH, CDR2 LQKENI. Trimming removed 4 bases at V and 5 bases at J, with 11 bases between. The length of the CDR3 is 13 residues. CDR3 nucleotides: TGTGCCAGCTCACTACGGCTCTCGGAGACCCAGTACTTC. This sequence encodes CASSLRLSETQYF.

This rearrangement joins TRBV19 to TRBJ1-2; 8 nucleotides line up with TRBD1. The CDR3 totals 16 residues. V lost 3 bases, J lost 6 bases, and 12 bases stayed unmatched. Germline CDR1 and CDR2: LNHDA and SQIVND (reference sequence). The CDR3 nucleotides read TGTGCCAGTAGTATGGAGACGTGGACAGGGCCGGATGGCTACACCTTC. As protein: CASSMETWTGPDGYTF.

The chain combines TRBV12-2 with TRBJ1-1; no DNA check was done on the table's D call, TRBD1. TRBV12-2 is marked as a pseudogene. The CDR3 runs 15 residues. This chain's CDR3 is CASRLALTGRTEAFF. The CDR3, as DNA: TGTGCAAGTCGCTTAGCTTTGACAGGGCGCACTGAAGCTTTCTTT.

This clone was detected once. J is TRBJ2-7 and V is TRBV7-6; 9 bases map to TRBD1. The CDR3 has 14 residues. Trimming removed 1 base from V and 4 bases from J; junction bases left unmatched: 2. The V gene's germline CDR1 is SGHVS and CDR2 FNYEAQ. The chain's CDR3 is CASSLGTGVYEQYF. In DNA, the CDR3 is TGTGCCAGCAGCTTAGGGACAGGGGTGTACGAGCAGTACTTC.

The CDR3 DNA sequence: TGTGCCAGCAGTTCTCTGGGTGGGAGCACAGATACGCAGTATTTT. It is translated as CASSSLGGSTDTQYF. The gene calls are TRBV28 and TRBJ2-3; D gene uncertain. The germline V gene encodes CDR1 MDHEN and CDR2 SYDVKM. Trimming took off 4 bases at V and 0 bases at J, with 11 bases between the two ends. The CDR3 consists of 15 residues. The full variable domain, rest sourced from reference TRBV28 and TRBJ2-3, is DVKVTQSSRYLVKRTGEKVFLECVQDMDHENMFWYRQDPGLGLRLIYFSYDVKMKEKGDIPEGYSVSREKKERFSLILESASTNQTSMYLCASSSLGGSTDTQYFGPGTRLTVL.

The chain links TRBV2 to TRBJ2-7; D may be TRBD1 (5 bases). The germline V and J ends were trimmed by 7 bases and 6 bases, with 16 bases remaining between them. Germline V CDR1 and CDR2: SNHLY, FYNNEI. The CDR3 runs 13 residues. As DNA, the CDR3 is TGTGCCAGCAAAGGGGTTCAGCGTGGCGAGCAGTACTTC. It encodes CASKGVQRGEQYF.

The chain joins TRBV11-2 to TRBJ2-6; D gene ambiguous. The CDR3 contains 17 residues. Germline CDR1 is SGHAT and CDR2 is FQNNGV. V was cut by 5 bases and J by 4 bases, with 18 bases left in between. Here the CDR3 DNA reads TGTGCCAGCAGCCCACGCCTGAGTTTGTCAGGGGCCAACGTCCTGACTTTC. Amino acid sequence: CASSPRLSLSGANVLTF.

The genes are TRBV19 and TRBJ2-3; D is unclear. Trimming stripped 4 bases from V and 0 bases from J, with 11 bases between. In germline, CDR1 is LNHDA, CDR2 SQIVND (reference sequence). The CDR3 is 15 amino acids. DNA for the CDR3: TGTGCCAGTAGTAGGTCGGACGCTAGCACAGATACGCAGTATTTT. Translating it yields CASSRSDASTDTQYF.

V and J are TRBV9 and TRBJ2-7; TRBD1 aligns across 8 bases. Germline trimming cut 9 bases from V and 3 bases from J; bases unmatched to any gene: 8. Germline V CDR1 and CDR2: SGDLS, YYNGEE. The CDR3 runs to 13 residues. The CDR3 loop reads CANPAGGFYEQYF. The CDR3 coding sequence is TGTGCCAACCCGGCAGGGGGCTTCTACGAGCAGTACTTC.

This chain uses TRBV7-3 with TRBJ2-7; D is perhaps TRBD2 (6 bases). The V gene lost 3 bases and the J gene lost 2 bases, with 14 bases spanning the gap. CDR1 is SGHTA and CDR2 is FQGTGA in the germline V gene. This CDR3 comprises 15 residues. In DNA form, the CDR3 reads TGTGCCAGCAGCTTTACTCCTAGCGACACCTACGAGCAGTACTTC. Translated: CASSFTPSDTYEQYF.

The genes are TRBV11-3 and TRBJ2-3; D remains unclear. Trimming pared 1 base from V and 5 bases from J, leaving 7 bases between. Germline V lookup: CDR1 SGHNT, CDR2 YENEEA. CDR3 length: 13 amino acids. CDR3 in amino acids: CASSLGHEDTQYF. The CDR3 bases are TGTGCCAGCAGCTTAGGACATGAAGATACGCAGTATTTT.

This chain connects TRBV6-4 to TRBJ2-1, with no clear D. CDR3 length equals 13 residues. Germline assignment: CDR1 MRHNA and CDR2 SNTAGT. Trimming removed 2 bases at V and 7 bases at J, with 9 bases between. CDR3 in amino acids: CASSDVMRNEQFF. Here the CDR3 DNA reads TGTGCCAGCAGTGACGTAATGCGGAATGAGCAGTTCTTC.

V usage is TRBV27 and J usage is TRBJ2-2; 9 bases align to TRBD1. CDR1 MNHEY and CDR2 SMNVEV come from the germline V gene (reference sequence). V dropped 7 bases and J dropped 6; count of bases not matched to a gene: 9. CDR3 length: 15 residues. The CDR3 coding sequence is TGTGCCAGCACTTCCGGGACAGGGCTCCCCGGGGAGCTGTTTTTT. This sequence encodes CASTSGTGLPGELFF.

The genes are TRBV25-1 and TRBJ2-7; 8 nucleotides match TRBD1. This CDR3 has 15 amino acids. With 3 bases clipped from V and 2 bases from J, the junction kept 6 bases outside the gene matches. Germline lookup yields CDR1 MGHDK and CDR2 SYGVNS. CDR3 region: CASSEWTGPPYEQYF. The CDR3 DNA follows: TGTGCCAGCAGTGAGTGGACAGGGCCCCCCTACGAGCAGTACTTC.

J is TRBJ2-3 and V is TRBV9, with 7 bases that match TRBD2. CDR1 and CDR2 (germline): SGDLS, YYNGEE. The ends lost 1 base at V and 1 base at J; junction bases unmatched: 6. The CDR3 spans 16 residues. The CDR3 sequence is CASSVLAELRTDTQYF. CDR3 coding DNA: TGTGCCAGCAGCGTACTAGCGGAACTACGCACAGATACGCAGTATTTT.

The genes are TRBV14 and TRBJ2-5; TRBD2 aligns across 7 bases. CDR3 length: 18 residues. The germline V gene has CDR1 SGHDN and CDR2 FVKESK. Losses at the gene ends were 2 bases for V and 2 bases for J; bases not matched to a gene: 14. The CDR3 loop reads CASSQRWEGVVRQETQYF. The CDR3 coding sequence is TGTGCCAGCAGCCAACGATGGGAGGGCGTGGTGAGGCAAGAGACCCAGTACTTC.